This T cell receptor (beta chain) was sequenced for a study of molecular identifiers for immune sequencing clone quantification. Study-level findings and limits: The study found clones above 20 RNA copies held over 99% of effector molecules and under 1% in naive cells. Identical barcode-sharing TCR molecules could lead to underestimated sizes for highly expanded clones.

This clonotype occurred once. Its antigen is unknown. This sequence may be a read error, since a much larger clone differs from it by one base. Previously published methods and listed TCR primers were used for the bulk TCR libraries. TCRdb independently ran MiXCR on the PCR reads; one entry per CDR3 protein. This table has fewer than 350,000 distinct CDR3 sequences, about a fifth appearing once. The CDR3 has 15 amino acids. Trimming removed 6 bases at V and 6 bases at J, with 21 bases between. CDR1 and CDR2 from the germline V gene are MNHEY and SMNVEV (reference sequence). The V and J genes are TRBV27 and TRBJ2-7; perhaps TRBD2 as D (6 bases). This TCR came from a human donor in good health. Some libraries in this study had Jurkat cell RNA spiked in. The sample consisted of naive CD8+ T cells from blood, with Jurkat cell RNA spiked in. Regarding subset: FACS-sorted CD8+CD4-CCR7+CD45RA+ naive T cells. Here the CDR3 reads CASRRRLGEESEQYF. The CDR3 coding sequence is TGTGCCAGCAGGAGGAGGCTGGGGGAGGAATCCGAGCAGTACTTC.